This T cell receptor (beta chain) was identified during a study of CD8+ T cells in alopecia areata. About the study: The drug, oral tofacitinib, was given to treated patients at 5 to 10 mg twice daily.

Findings and caveats of the study: In lesional scalp, particularly from alopecia totalis/universalis, clonality was higher than in normal scalp.

It was cDNA, reverse transcribed from extracted RNA, that served as the sequencing template. The method was immunoSEQ multiplex PCR; TCRdb's version includes in-frame clones alone and lacks a portion of them. The sample holds 170,000 or so clones, 59% seen once. The ends were cut back, 0 bases at V and 3 bases at J, with 5 bases in the middle. This CDR3 has 13 residues. Germline CDR1 and CDR2: SGHNT and YYREEE (reference sequence). A note on this clone: Its antigen is unidentified.

It was from PBMCs that CD4+ and CD8+ T cells were sorted. The chain joins TRBV5-4 to TRBJ2-3; D is uncertain. Material: CD4+ T cells sorted from blood, obtained at week 0. This TCR derives from a human donor with alopecia areata. DNA for the CDR3: TGTGCCAGCAGCTTGGCCCGAACAGATACGCAGTATTTT. Encoded protein: CASSLARTDTQYF.